This T cell receptor beta chain emerged from a study of CD8 T cells in ankylosing spondylitis. This clonotype was seen a few times. Its antigen is currently unknown. This CDR3 region has 14 residues. Germline CDR1 GTSNPN, CDR2 SVGIG (reference sequence). The V end lost 0 bases, the J end lost 3 bases, and 10 bases lay between the germline ends. Study results and limitations: Several of the motif variants were reported before in synovial fluid and blood from reactive arthritis. Clones that were linked to disease were CD8+ and were relatively rare in peripheral blood. There was reportedly significant enrichment of clones that were disease-linked in matched ankylosing spondylitis synovial fluid. Seemingly characteristic of ankylosing spondylitis blood was a TCR beta motif consisting of about 8 highly homologous variants.

TCRdb ran MiXCR on the 5' RACE reads and lists one entry per CDR3 protein. Of about 160,000 distinct CDR3 sequences listed, 9.8% were seen once; the top ten hold about 15%. Sequenced material: blood, either unsorted or a sorted T cell fraction (not recorded which). The sequence was collected from a female donor with ankylosing spondylitis or in good health (not recorded which). This rearrangement joins TRBV30 to TRBJ2-3; a possible D gene is TRBD2 (6 bases). The CDR3, as DNA: TGTGCCTGGAGTGTTGGGAGCGGGACAGATACGCAGTATTTT. This gives the protein CAWSVGSGTDTQYF.